Each of the 22 T cell receptor beta chains below was sequenced from the same sample in a study of T cells in Graves' hyperthyroidism and ophthalmopathy. Amplified TCR beta CDR3 regions came from RNA transcripts. TCR CDR3 regions were first amplified by RT-PCR with HTBI primers. MiXCR, applied by TCRdb to the multiplex PCR reads, yields one record per CDR3 protein. The table records 400,000 to 600,000 distinct CDR3 sequences, 20% of them present only once. The sample consisted of blood. These receptors came from a man in his late teens or twenties with Graves' hyperthyroidism.

Concerning this clonotype: A much bigger clone sits one base away, suggesting this may be a read error. The chain is built from TRBV4-2 and TRBJ2-1; no clear D. CDR1 is LGHNA, CDR2 YNFKEQ, per germline. This CDR3 comprises 15 residues. The CDR3 DNA sequence: TGTGTCAGCAGCCAAGATAGCACTCCGTACAATGAGCAGTTCTTC. It codes for CVSSQDSTPYNEQFF.

There are many counts of this clonotype. The chain recombines TRBV11-2 with TRBJ2-7, with TRBD1 matching over 11 bases. Germline CDR1 and CDR2: SGHAT and FQNNGV. This CDR3 region has 15 residues. Trimming removed 3 bases from V and 2 bases from J; junction bases left unmatched: 3. Here the CDR3 reads CASSLLGQGAYEQYF. The CDR3 nucleotides are TGTGCCAGCAGCTTGTTGGGACAGGGGGCCTACGAGCAGTACTTC.

This clonotype was detected once. This chain joins TRBV28 and TRBJ1-5, with a weak D call TRBD1 (6 bases). Germline assignment: CDR1 MDHEN and CDR2 SYDVKM. This CDR3 region has 14 residues. The CDR3 nucleotides read TGTGCTACGCAACGGACAGAATACAATCAGCCCCAGCATTTT. This gives the protein CATQRTEYNQPQHF.

This clonotype was seen ten or more times. The chain employs TRBV12-3 or TRBV12-4 and TRBJ1-2; weak D call: TRBD1 (6 bases). The CDR3 consists of 16 residues. The V end lost 0 bases, the J end lost 4 bases, and 15 bases lay between the germline ends. CDR3: CASSLARGGAGYGYTF. DNA of the CDR3: TGTGCCAGCAGTTTAGCGCGGGGGGGCGCGGGCTATGGCTACACCTTC.

This clonotype has only a few counts. The rearrangement uses TRBV27 and TRBJ2-2; 7 nucleotides align to TRBD2. CDR1 and CDR2 (germline): MNHEY, SMNVEV (reference sequence). The CDR3 covers 16 residues. Losses at the gene ends were 1 base for V and 1 base for J; bases not matched to a gene: 3. DNA for the CDR3: TGTGCCAGCAGTTTATATCCGGGGGGGAACACCGGGGAGCTGTTTTTT. As protein: CASSLYPGGNTGELFF.

This clonotype was found many times. The V call is TRBV11-2, the J call TRBJ2-5, with D maybe TRBD2 (7 bases). From germline, CDR1 is SGHAT and CDR2 FQNNGV. The CDR3 has 17 residues. With 0 bases removed from V and 2 bases from J, the gap between germline ends came to 16 bases. CDR3 sequence: CASSLDRGGGQQETQYF. In DNA form, the CDR3 reads TGTGCCAGCAGCTTAGATAGGGGAGGGGGACAACAAGAGACCCAGTACTTC.

Only a few counts were recorded for this clonotype. This sequence joins TRBV29-1 and TRBJ2-5, with a tentative D call TRBD2 (6 bases). This CDR3 is built from 12 residues. Trimming shortened V by 2 bases and J by 4 bases, and 8 bases separated the two germline ends. Germline loops: CDR1 SQVTM, CDR2 ANQGSEA. The chain's CDR3 is CSVERESETQYF. The CDR3 nucleotides are TGCAGCGTTGAACGGGAGTCAGAGACCCAGTACTTC.

This clonotype was observed a handful of times. V is TRBV19 and J is TRBJ1-2; no reliable D call. Trimming removed 2 bases from V and 8 bases from J, with 12 bases in between. In germline, CDR1 is LNHDA, CDR2 SQIVND (reference sequence). This CDR3 comprises 13 residues. CDR3 region: CASSINQVGGYTF. DNA for the CDR3: TGTGCCAGTAGTATAAACCAGGTTGGAGGCTACACCTTC.

This clonotype has at least ten counts. This rearrangement joins TRBV19 to TRBJ1-5; D gene ambiguous. V lost 4 bases, J lost 6 bases, and 7 bases lay in between. The CDR3 runs to 12 residues. CDR1 and CDR2 (germline): LNHDA, SQIVND (reference sequence). This chain's CDR3 is CASSTGRQPQHF. CDR3 DNA sequence: TGTGCCAGTAGTACCGGACGTCAGCCCCAGCATTTT. Looking up the rest from reference TRBV19 and TRBJ1-5 gives the full variable domain: DGGITQSPKYLFRKEGQNVTLSCEQNLNHDAMYWYRQDPGQGLRLIYYSQIVNDFQKGDIAEGYSVSREKKESFPLTVTSAQKNPTAFYLCASSTGRQPQHFGDGTRLSIL.

V is TRBV12-3 or TRBV12-4 and J is TRBJ1-5, with D possibly being TRBD1 (6 bases). This CDR3 is 14 amino acids long. The ends were cut back, 4 bases at V and 5 bases at J, with 12 bases in the middle. CDR3 sequence reads: CASSYTGPDQPQHF. CDR3 nucleotide sequence: TGTGCCAGCAGTTATACAGGGCCGGATCAGCCCCAGCATTTT.

This clonotype was observed a handful of times. This chain joins TRBV3-1 and TRBJ1-2; D perhaps matches TRBD1 (5 bases). The CDR3 totals 19 residues. V lost 3 bases and J 1 base, leaving 24 bases between the germline ends. The germline gives CDR1 LGHDT, CDR2 YNNKEL (reference sequence). CDR3 in amino acids: CASSQGLRLGNGGNYGYTF. CDR3 nucleotides: TGTGCCAGCAGCCAGGGATTAAGGTTGGGAAATGGGGGTAACTATGGCTACACCTTC.

In its sample, this clonotype was seen many times. The gene calls are TRBV12-3 or TRBV12-4 and TRBJ2-5; 11 positions agree with TRBD2. The CDR3 is 16 residues long. The V gene end was trimmed by 4 bases and the J gene end by 3 bases; junction bases not matched to a gene: 7. The chain's CDR3 is CASSSGTSGVKETQYF. The CDR3, as DNA: TGTGCCAGCAGTTCCGGGACTAGCGGCGTAAAAGAGACCCAGTACTTC.

The chain joins TRBV7-2 to TRBJ2-7, with TRBD2 as a possible D gene (6 bases). The CDR3 extends over 14 amino acids. From germline, CDR1 is SGHTA and CDR2 FQGNSA. Trimming took off 4 bases at V and 3 bases at J, with 13 bases between the two ends. CDR3 nucleotide sequence: TGTGCCAGCAGCTCCCTTGGGACTCTCTACGAGCAGTACTTC. Its protein is CASSSLGTLYEQYF.

This clonotype was seen many times. This chain connects TRBV19 to TRBJ2-1, with D perhaps TRBD2 (5 bases). The CDR3 totals 13 residues. CDR1 is LNHDA, CDR2 SQIVND, per germline (reference sequence). The germline V and J ends were trimmed by 5 bases and 6 bases, with 11 bases remaining between them. The CDR3 loop reads CASSLGLLNEQFF. The DNA of the CDR3 is TGTGCCAGTAGTCTTGGACTCCTCAATGAGCAGTTCTTC.

The sample holds a few counts of this clonotype. J is TRBJ1-5 and V is TRBV12-3 or TRBV12-4; 12 bases align to TRBD1. The length of the CDR3 is 14 residues. V was pared by 1 base and J by 12 bases, with 4 bases of the junction left unmatched. The CDR3, as DNA: TGTGCCAGCAGTTTAGTCGGGACAGGGGGCGACCAGCATTTT. Translated: CASSLVGTGGDQHF.

V gene TRBV3-1 combines with J gene TRBJ1-2; tentatively, D is TRBD1 (5 bases). Germline CDR1 is LGHDT and CDR2 is YNNKEL (reference sequence). The CDR3 is 16 amino acids. V shed 1 base and J shed 5 bases, with 17 bases lying between them. The CDR3 DNA is TGTGCCAGCAGCCAAGTCTTAGGGGTGGATAGGTATGGCTACACCTTC. It yields the protein CASSQVLGVDRYGYTF.

This clonotype was counted once. At one end, the junction sequence differs from germline, possibly due to a read error. The CDR3 coding sequence is TGTGCCAGCAGTTTAGACCGACGGCCCACAGTTACGCAGTATTTT. Its translation is CASSLDRRPTVTQYF. The chain couples TRBV12-3 or TRBV12-4 to TRBJ2-3; no definite D call. The CDR3 is 15 residues long.

In its sample, this clonotype was seen many times. The rearrangement links TRBV12-3 or TRBV12-4 to TRBJ2-2; D remains unclear. The CDR3 contains 13 residues. Trimming shortened V by 1 base and J by 5 bases, and 5 bases separated the two germline ends. CDR3 nucleotides: TGTGCCAGCAGTTTAGGCCCGACCGGGGAGCTGTTTTTT. It is translated as CASSLGPTGELFF.

The sample holds many counts of this clonotype. This chain connects TRBV12-3 or TRBV12-4 to TRBJ1-2, with D possibly matching TRBD1 (6 bases). Trimming removed 3 bases at V and 6 bases at J, with 11 bases between. CDR3 length equals 13 residues. The CDR3 spells CASSFWGADGYTF. CDR3 nucleotides: TGTGCCAGCAGTTTCTGGGGGGCTGATGGCTACACCTTC.

Worth noting for this clonotype: The CDR3 does not close with the conserved phenylalanine or tryptophan, likely indicating a read error. The DNA is left out, because the CDR3 cannot be placed on it with certainty; the CDR3 is given as TCRdb lists it. V gene TRBV10-2 combines with J gene TRBJ1-1. Germline V lookup: CDR1 WSHSY, CDR2 SAAADI. Counting both end residues, the CDR3 totals 13 amino acids. The CDR3 loop reads CASSEFMNTEAWL.

A note on this clonotype: This may be a read error: a much more frequent sequence differs by one nucleotide. The conserved phenylalanine or tryptophan normally closing the CDR3 is absent here, so this likely arose from a read error. The rearrangement links TRBV9 to TRBJ1-2; no clear D. V was trimmed by 3 bases and J by 6 bases, leaving 6 bases between them. Looked up from germline, CDR1 is SGDLS and CDR2 is YYNGEE. The CDR3 is 11 amino acids. The CDR3 sequence is CASSAEDGYTY. CDR3 nucleotides: TGTGCCAGCAGCGCGGAGGATGGCTACACCTAC.

This clonotype was found many times. The V and J genes are TRBV7-2 and TRBJ2-7, with D perhaps matching TRBD1 (5 bases). Germline V gene sequence: CDR1 SGHTA, CDR2 FQGNSA. The CDR3 runs 12 residues. With 5 bases removed from V and 3 bases from J, the gap between germline ends came to 8 bases. CDR3 loop: CASSPRVYEQYF. For the CDR3, the DNA is TGTGCCAGCAGCCCCAGGGTCTACGAGCAGTACTTC.